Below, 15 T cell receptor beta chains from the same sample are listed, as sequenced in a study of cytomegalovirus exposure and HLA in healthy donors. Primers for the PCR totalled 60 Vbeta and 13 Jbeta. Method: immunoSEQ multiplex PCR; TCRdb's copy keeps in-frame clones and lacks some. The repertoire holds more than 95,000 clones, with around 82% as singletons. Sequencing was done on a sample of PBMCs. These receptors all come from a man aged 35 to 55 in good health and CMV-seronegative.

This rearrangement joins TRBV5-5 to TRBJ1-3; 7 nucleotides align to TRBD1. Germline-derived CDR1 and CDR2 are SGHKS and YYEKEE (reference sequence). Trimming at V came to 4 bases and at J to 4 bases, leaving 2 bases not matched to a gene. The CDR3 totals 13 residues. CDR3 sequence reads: CASSPDRGNTIYF. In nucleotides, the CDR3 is TGTGCCAGCAGCCCGGACAGGGGAAACACCATATATTTT.

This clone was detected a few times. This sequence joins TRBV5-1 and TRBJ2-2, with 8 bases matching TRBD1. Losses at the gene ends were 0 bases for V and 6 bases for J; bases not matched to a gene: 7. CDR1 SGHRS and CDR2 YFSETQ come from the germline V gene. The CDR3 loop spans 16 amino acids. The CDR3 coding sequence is TGCGCCAGCAGCTTGGGGCAGGGGGCGCTCGCCGGGGAGCTGTTTTTT. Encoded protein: CASSLGQGALAGELFF. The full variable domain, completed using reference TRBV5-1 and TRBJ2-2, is KAGVTQTPRYLIKTRGQQVTLSCSPISGHRSVSWYQQTPGQGLQFLFEYFSETQRNKGNFPGRFSGRQFSNSRSEMNVSTLELGDSALYLCASSLGQGALAGELFFGEGSRLTVL.

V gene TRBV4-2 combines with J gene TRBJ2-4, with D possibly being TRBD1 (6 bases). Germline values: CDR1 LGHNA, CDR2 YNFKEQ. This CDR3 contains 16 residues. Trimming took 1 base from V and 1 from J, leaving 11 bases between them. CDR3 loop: CASSQAQGTAKNIQYF. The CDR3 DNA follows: TGTGCCAGCAGCCAAGCACAGGGTACGGCCAAAAACATTCAGTACTTC.

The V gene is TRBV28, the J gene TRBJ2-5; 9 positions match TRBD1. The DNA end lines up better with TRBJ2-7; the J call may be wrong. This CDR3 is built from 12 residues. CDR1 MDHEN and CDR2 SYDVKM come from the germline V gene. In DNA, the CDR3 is TGTGCCACCCGGGGACAGGGATACGAGCAGTACTTC. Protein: CATRGQGYEQYF.

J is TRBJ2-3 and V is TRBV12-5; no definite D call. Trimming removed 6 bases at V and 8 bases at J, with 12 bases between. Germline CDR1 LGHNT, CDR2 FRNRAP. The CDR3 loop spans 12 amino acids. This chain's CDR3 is CASGPRSSTQYF. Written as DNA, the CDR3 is TGTGCTAGTGGACCTCGGAGTAGTACGCAGTATTTT.

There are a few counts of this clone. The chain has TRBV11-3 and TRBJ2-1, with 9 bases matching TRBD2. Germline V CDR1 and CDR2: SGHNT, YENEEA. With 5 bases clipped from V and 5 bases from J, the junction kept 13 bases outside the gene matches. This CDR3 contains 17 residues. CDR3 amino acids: CASSPNPAGGPNNEQFF. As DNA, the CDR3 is TGTGCCAGCAGCCCAAACCCAGCGGGGGGTCCGAACAATGAGCAGTTCTTC.

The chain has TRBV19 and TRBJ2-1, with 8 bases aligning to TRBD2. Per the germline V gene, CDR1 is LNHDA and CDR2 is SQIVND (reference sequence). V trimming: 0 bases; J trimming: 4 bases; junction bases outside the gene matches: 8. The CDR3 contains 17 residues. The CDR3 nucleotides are TGTGCCAGTAGTATAGAGATCGCGGGGGGCGCATACAATGAGCAGTTCTTC. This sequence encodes CASSIEIAGGAYNEQFF.

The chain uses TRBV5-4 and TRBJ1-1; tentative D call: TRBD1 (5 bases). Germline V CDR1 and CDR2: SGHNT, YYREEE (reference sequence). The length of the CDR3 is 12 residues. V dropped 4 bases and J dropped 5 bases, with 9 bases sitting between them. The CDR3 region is CASSAGGTEAFF. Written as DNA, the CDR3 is TGTGCCAGCAGCGCGGGGGGGACTGAAGCTTTCTTT.

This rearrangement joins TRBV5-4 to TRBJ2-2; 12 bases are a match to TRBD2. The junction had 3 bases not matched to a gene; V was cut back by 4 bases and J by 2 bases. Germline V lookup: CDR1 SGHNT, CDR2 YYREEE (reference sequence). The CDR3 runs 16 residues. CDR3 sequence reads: CASSLGLAGNTGELFF. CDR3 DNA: TGTGCCAGCAGCCTGGGACTAGCGGGTAACACCGGGGAGCTGTTTTTT.

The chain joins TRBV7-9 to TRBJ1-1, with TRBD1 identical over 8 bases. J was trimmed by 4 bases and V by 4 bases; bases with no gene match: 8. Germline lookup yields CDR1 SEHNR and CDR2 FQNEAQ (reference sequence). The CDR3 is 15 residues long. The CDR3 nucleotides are TGTGCCAGCAGCTCCTTGACAGGGGTGGGCACTGAAGCTTTCTTT. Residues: CASSSLTGVGTEAFF. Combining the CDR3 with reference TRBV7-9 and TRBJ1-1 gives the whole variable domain DTGVSQNPRHKITKRGQNVTFRCDPISEHNRLYWYRQTLGQGPEFLTYFQNEAQLEKSRLLSDRFSAERPKGSFSTLEIQRTEQGDSAMYLCASSSLTGVGTEAFFGQGTRLTVV.

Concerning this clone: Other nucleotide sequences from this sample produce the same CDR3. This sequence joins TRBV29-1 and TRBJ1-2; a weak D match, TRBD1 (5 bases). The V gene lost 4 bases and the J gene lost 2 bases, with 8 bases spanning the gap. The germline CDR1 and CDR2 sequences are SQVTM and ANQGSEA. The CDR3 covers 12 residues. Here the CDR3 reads CSVGQSNYGYTF. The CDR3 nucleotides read TGCAGCGTTGGACAGAGCAACTATGGCTACACCTTC.

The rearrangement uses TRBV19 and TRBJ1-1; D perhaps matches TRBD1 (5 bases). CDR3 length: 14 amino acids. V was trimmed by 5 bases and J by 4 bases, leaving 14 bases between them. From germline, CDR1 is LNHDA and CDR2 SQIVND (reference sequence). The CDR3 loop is CASSFDRIGTEAFF. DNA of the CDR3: TGTGCCAGTAGTTTCGACAGAATTGGCACTGAAGCTTTCTTT.

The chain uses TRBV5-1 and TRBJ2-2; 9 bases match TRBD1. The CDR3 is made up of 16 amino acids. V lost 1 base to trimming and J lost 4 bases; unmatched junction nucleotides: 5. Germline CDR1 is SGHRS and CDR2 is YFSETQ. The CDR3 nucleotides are TGCGCCAGCAGCTTGTACGGGACAGGGAGCACCGGGGAGCTGTTTTTT. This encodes CASSLYGTGSTGELFF. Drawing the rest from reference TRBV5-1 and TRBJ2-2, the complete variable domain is KAGVTQTPRYLIKTRGQQVTLSCSPISGHRSVSWYQQTPGQGLQFLFEYFSETQRNKGNFPGRFSGRQFSNSRSEMNVSTLELGDSALYLCASSLYGTGSTGELFFGEGSRLTVL.

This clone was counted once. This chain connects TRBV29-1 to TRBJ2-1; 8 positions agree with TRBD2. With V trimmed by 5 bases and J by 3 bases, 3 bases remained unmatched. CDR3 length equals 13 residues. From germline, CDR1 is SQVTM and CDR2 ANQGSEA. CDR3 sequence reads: CSVSTSVYNEQFF. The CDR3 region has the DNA TGCAGCGTTTCGACTAGCGTCTACAATGAGCAGTTCTTC.

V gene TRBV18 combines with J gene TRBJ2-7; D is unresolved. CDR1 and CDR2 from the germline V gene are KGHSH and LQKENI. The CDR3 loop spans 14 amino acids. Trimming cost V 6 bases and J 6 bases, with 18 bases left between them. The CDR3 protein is CASSPLGAPSEQYF. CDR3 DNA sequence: TGTGCCAGCTCGCCGTTGGGCGCCCCATCCGAGCAGTACTTC.